The clone carrying this T cell receptor beta chain was seen a handful of times. The CDR3 is 13 amino acids. Trimming took off 8 bases at V and 5 bases at J, with 13 bases between the two ends. Germline V gene sequence: CDR1 MNHNS, CDR2 SASEGT. All of the isolated RNA was reverse transcribed, so expressed TCRB transcripts were sequenced. Some clones are missing from TCRdb's copy, which holds only in-frame ones; the method was immunoSEQ multiplex PCR. The sample consists of hundreds of thousands of clones, roughly 15% of them appearing once. This sample was taken from a study of beta chain features in type 1 diabetes. Study summary: Patients did not differ from healthy donors in age, gender or cell yield.

Sorting that relied on CD45RO/CCR7/CD25/CD127/CD95/CD27 yielded CD4+ naive, central memory, regulatory and stem cell-like memory cells. The gene calls are TRBV6-1 and TRBJ2-1; weak D call: TRBD1 (6 bases). This clonotype was obtained from a woman between 18 and 29 years old in good health. Sequencing was carried out using naive CD4+ T cells from blood. The CDR3 loop is CASDRDTNNEQFF. The CDR3 nucleotides read TGTGCCAGCGATCGGGACACAAACAATGAGCAGTTCTTC.